These 30 T cell receptor beta chains were sequenced from one sample in a study of Ad26.COV2.S vaccination and SARS-CoV-2 variants. TCRdb's copy holds only in-frame clones and misses some; the assay was immunoSEQ multiplex PCR. The sample records roughly 400,000 clones, 92% being singletons. Treatment given: 19 received Ad26.COV2.S at low or high dose, single or two shots; roughly five received placebo; per-sample allocation not given. Samples analyzed were those drawn on day 63 after the first vaccine or placebo injection. Sequencing used peripheral blood, obtained in a trial of Ad26.COV2.S vaccine versus placebo. These receptors all stem from a person aged 18 to 65 who received the Ad26.COV2.S COVID-19 vaccine or a placebo.

The rearrangement uses TRBV4-3 and TRBJ2-2; D possibly corresponds to TRBD1 (5 bases). Germline V lookup: CDR1 LGHNA, CDR2 YSLEER. V lost 0 bases to trimming and J lost 2 bases, with 13 bases between them. The CDR3 has 17 amino acids. Here the CDR3 DNA reads TGCGCCAGCAGCCAAGATTTAGGGGCAGTAAACACCGGGGAGCTGTTTTTT. As protein: CASSQDLGAVNTGELFF.

This chain joins TRBV24-1 and TRBJ2-1; a possible D gene is TRBD1 (6 bases). Looked up from germline, CDR1 is KGHDR and CDR2 is SFDVKD. With 4 bases removed from V and 1 base from J, the gap between germline ends came to 13 bases. CDR3 length: 16 amino acids. The CDR3 region has the DNA TGTGCCACCAGTGACGCAGGGGCAGGGTCCTACAATGAGCAGTTCTTC. Translated: CATSDAGAGSYNEQFF.

CDR3 bases: TGCGCCAGCAGCCAAGAAGCCCCGGACAGAATATATCTCACCTACGAGCAGTACTTC. This encodes CASSQEAPDRIYLTYEQYF. V usage is TRBV4-1 and J usage is TRBJ2-7, with a possible D match to TRBD1 (6 bases). Trimming shortened V by 0 bases and J by 2 bases, and 23 bases separated the two germline ends. There are 19 residues in the CDR3. CDR1 is MGHRA and CDR2 is YSYEKL in the germline V gene.

The CDR3 reads CASSPQQGKATNEKLFF. CDR3 bases: TGTGCCAGCTCACCACAACAGGGGAAAGCAACTAATGAAAAACTGTTTTTT. V usage is TRBV18 and J usage is TRBJ1-4, with TRBD1 matching 7 bases. The CDR3 length is 17 residues. Germline V gene lookup returns CDR1 KGHSH and CDR2 LQKENI. Unmatched junction bases numbered 5, after V lost 1 base and J lost 0 bases. The variable domain in full, completed from reference TRBV18 and TRBJ1-4, reads NAGVMQNPRHLVRRRGQEARLRCSPMKGHSHVYWYRQLPEEGLKFMVYLQKENIIDESGMPKERFSAEFPKEGPSILRIQQVVRGDSAAYFCASSPQQGKATNEKLFFGSGTQLSVL.

The CDR3 protein is CASSQTVRPHVSYEQYF. CDR3 bases: TGTGCCAGTAGCCAAACCGTACGGCCCCACGTCTCCTACGAGCAGTACTTC. The rearrangement joins TRBV19 to TRBJ2-7; D ambiguous. Deletions cut 6 bases from V and 0 bases from J, with 21 bases between. The CDR3 contains 17 residues. Per germline, CDR1 LNHDA and CDR2 SQIVND (reference sequence). The variable domain in full, with the rest retrieved from reference TRBV19 and TRBJ2-7, is DGGITQSPKYLFRKEGQNVTLSCEQNLNHDAMYWYRQDPGQGLRLIYYSQIVNDFQKGDIAEGYSVSREKKESFPLTVTSAQKNPTAFYLCASSQTVRPHVSYEQYFGPGTRLTVT.

Details on this clone: Sequence at one end of the junction differs from germline and may be a read error. The rearrangement links TRBV4-2 to TRBJ1-5; 8 positions agree with TRBD1. This CDR3 comprises 16 residues. Germline-derived CDR1 and CDR2 are LGHNA and YNFKEQ. Here the CDR3 reads CASRQEQGASNQPQHF. CDR3 DNA sequence: TGTGCCAGCAGACAAGAGCAGGGGGCGAGCAATCAGCCCCAGCATTTT.

This chain links TRBV3-1 (or the pseudogene TRBV3-2) with TRBJ2-3, with a possible D match to TRBD2 (6 bases). CDR1 and CDR2 (germline): LGHDT, YNNKEL (reference sequence). CDR3 length: 16 amino acids. V was clipped by 0 bases and J by 0 bases, with 10 bases between them. DNA of the CDR3: TGTGCCAGCAGCCAAGATGCGGGGAGTAGCACAGATACGCAGTATTTT. It codes for CASSQDAGSSTDTQYF.

The rearrangement uses TRBV6-2 or TRBV6-3 and TRBJ2-7; 8 bases line up with TRBD2. With V trimmed by 2 bases and J by 6 bases, 6 bases remained unmatched. Germline lookup yields CDR1 MNHEY and CDR2 SVGEGT. This CDR3 region has 14 residues. This chain's CDR3 is CASSYVAGGGEQYF. CDR3 in DNA: TGTGCCAGCAGTTACGTGGCGGGGGGAGGCGAGCAGTACTTC.

The genes are TRBV27 and TRBJ1-1; a possible D gene is TRBD1 (5 bases). Trimming removed 3 bases from V and 1 base from J, with 6 bases in between. Germline V gene lookup returns CDR1 MNHEY and CDR2 SMNVEV (reference sequence). This CDR3 region has 13 residues. As DNA, the CDR3 is TGTGCCAGCAGTTTGGACAAGAACACTGAAGCTTTCTTT. It codes for CASSLDKNTEAFF.

About this clone itself: An end of the junction does not agree with germline; a read error may underlie this. The chain links TRBV7-8 to TRBJ2-7, with D uncertain. This CDR3 is built from 15 residues. Germline CDR1 reads SGHVS; CDR2 reads FQNEAQ. CDR3 DNA: TGTGCCAACAGCCCTCCTAGAATGGGAACCTACGAGCAGTACTTC. It codes for CANSPPRMGTYEQYF.

The J gene is TRBJ2-7, the V gene TRBV23-1; 15 nucleotides agree with TRBD2. TRBV23-1 is marked as an open reading frame, function uncertain. V lost 3 bases to trimming and J lost 5 bases; unmatched junction nucleotides: 14. The CDR3 is 19 residues long. The CDR3 loop reads CASSHRTSGGARVSNEQYF. DNA of the CDR3: TGCGCCAGCAGTCACCGGACTAGCGGGGGGGCCCGAGTATCCAACGAGCAGTACTTC.

The V gene is TRBV6-5, the J gene TRBJ1-1; 7 bases agree with TRBD1. The germline V gene has CDR1 MNHEY and CDR2 SVGAGI. After removal of 6 bases from V and 7 bases from J, the junction contained 8 bases not matched to a gene. This CDR3 comprises 13 residues. CDR3 sequence: CASSRRTGGEAFF. CDR3 nucleotides: TGTGCCAGCAGCCGAAGGACAGGAGGTGAAGCTTTCTTT.

The chain uses TRBV6-5 and TRBJ2-7; 8 bases agree with TRBD1. This CDR3 contains 15 residues. V dropped 6 bases and J dropped 6; count of bases not matched to a gene: 13. Germline CDR1 MNHEY, CDR2 SVGAGI. CDR3: CASRGQGTPIIEQYF. Written as DNA, the CDR3 is TGTGCCAGCAGAGGACAGGGTACCCCCATCATCGAGCAGTACTTC.

V is TRBV14 and J is TRBJ2-1; D perhaps matches TRBD2 (6 bases). Trimming removed 4 bases at V and 4 bases at J, with 17 bases between. Germline loops: CDR1 SGHDN, CDR2 FVKESK. This CDR3 spans 16 amino acids. The CDR3 nucleotides are TGTGCCAGCAGCCCTCAAACATGGGGGGTTTACAATGAGCAGTTCTTC. Translating it yields CASSPQTWGVYNEQFF. The full variable domain, rest sourced from reference TRBV14 and TRBJ2-1, is EAGVTQFPSHSVIEKGQTVTLRCDPISGHDNLYWYRRVMGKEIKFLLHFVKESKQDESGMPNNRFLAERTGGTYSTLKVQPAELEDSGVYFCASSPQTWGVYNEQFFGPGTRLTVL.

The chain carries TRBV2 and TRBJ1-5; no reliable D call. V was shortened by 6 bases and J by 0 bases, with 21 bases between the two germline ends. This CDR3 comprises 18 residues. The germline gives CDR1 SNHLY, CDR2 FYNNEI. The CDR3 coding sequence is TGTGCCAGCAGAAAGAGCGTCTATCCCAATTATAGCAATCAGCCCCAGCATTTT. As protein: CASRKSVYPNYSNQPQHF. Looking up the rest from reference TRBV2 and TRBJ1-5 gives the full variable domain: EPEVTQTPSHQVTQMGQEVILRCVPISNHLYFYWYRQILGQKVEFLVSFYNNEISEKSEIFDDQFSVERPDGSNFTLKIRSTKLEDSAMYFCASRKSVYPNYSNQPQHFGDGTRLSIL.

The gene calls are TRBV28 and TRBJ2-7, with 7 bases that match TRBD1. The CDR3 totals 12 residues. CDR1 is MDHEN and CDR2 is SYDVKM in the germline V gene. V was pared by 7 bases and J by 6 bases, with 6 bases of the junction left unmatched. The CDR3 DNA reads as TGTGCCAGCAAGACAGGGTCTGGCGAGCAGTACTTC. It translates to CASKTGSGEQYF.

The genes are TRBV5-4 and TRBJ2-5; TRBD2 aligns across 11 bases. The germline CDR1 and CDR2 sequences are SGHNT and YYREEE (reference sequence). V dropped 0 bases and J dropped 2; count of bases not matched to a gene: 6. The length of the CDR3 is 17 residues. This CDR3 reads CASSLASLAGGQETQYF. In DNA form, the CDR3 reads TGTGCCAGCAGCTTGGCCAGTTTAGCGGGGGGGCAAGAGACCCAGTACTTC.

The chain recombines TRBV7-9 with TRBJ2-5, with D tentatively TRBD2 (5 bases). This CDR3 region has 15 residues. V was trimmed by 4 bases and J by 0 bases, leaving 12 bases between them. Germline V lookup: CDR1 SEHNR, CDR2 FQNEAQ (reference sequence). For the CDR3, the DNA is TGTGCCAGCAGCTCGGTGGTCGGGAACCAAGAGACCCAGTACTTC. It yields the protein CASSSVVGNQETQYF.

The chain joins TRBV10-1 to TRBJ1-1; D call uncertain. Germline V gives CDR1 WNHNN, CDR2 SYGVQD (reference sequence). V was cut by 0 bases and J by 3 bases, with 14 bases left in between. The CDR3 covers 16 residues. The CDR3 bases are TGCGCCAGCAGTGAGTCGAGTAAAGGGTTAGACACTGAAGCTTTCTTT. It translates to CASSESSKGLDTEAFF.

This clone showed up just once. The chain uses TRBV5-6 and TRBJ2-5, with TRBD1 matching 7 bases. The CDR3 extends over 16 amino acids. Per germline, CDR1 SGHDT and CDR2 YYEEEE. With 1 base clipped from V and 4 bases from J, the junction kept 10 bases outside the gene matches. The CDR3 nucleotides are TGTGCCAGCAGCTTGCAGTTAGGGGGCATCGGAGAGACCCAGTACTTC. Protein product: CASSLQLGGIGETQYF.

The chain uses TRBV3-1 (or the pseudogene TRBV3-2) and TRBJ1-1, with 7 bases lining up with TRBD1. The CDR3 covers 14 residues. Losses at the gene ends were 1 base for V and 8 bases for J; bases not matched to a gene: 7. CDR1 and CDR2 (germline): LGHDT, YNNKEL (reference sequence). CDR3: CASSQVDRAPEAFF. DNA for the CDR3: TGTGCCAGCAGCCAAGTAGACAGGGCGCCCGAAGCTTTCTTT.

The chain carries TRBV6-2 or TRBV6-3 and TRBJ2-7; 8 positions agree with TRBD1. CDR3 length equals 20 residues. The trim removed 0 bases at V and 2 bases at J, leaving 18 bases unmatched. Per germline, CDR1 MNHEY and CDR2 SVGEGT. This CDR3 reads CASSYSSPGSLDRVTYEQYF. CDR3 in DNA: TGTGCCAGCAGTTACTCGAGTCCGGGGAGCTTGGACAGGGTTACCTACGAGCAGTACTTC.

The V and J genes are TRBV28 and TRBJ2-7, with TRBD1 matching over 9 bases. There are 15 residues in the CDR3. Germline assignment: CDR1 MDHEN and CDR2 SYDVKM. The V segment lost 6 bases and the J segment 0 bases; nucleotides outside the gene matches: 6. The CDR3 DNA sequence: TGTGCCAGCAGGTGGAGGGACAGGGACTCCTACGAGCAGTACTTC. As protein: CASRWRDRDSYEQYF. Using reference TRBV28 and TRBJ2-7 for the parts outside the CDR3, the full variable domain is DVKVTQSSRYLVKRTGEKVFLECVQDMDHENMFWYRQDPGLGLRLIYFSYDVKMKEKGDIPEGYSVSREKKERFSLILESASTNQTSMYLCASRWRDRDSYEQYFGPGTRLTVT.

The chain joins TRBV12-3 or TRBV12-4 to TRBJ2-3; D may be TRBD1 or TRBD2 (5 bases each). The CDR3 is made up of 12 amino acids. V lost 7 bases, J lost 7 bases, and 12 bases lay in between. In DNA form, the CDR3 reads TGTGCCAGCACCCTTGAGGGGAATACGCAGTATTTT. Amino acid sequence: CASTLEGNTQYF.

The chain employs TRBV19 and TRBJ2-7; TRBD2 is a possible D gene (6 bases). The V end was cut by 8 bases, the J end by 1 base, with 12 bases between. The germline CDR1 and CDR2 sequences are LNHDA and SQIVND (reference sequence). The CDR3 is 13 residues long. Here the CDR3 reads CASGPGVSYEQYF. The CDR3 region has the DNA TGTGCCAGTGGTCCGGGGGTATCCTACGAGCAGTACTTC.

Points on this clone: This specimen includes other DNA sequences encoding the same CDR3. This chain connects TRBV27 to TRBJ2-1; no firm D call. Germline loops: CDR1 MNHEY, CDR2 SMNVEV (reference sequence). The CDR3 has 13 residues. V was cut by 0 bases and J by 3 bases, with 3 bases left in between. This CDR3 reads CASSLSRYNEQFF. CDR3 in DNA: TGTGCCAGCAGTTTATCACGCTACAATGAGCAGTTCTTC.

The chain carries TRBV5-6 and TRBJ1-2, with 9 bases aligning to TRBD1. V gave up 1 base and J gave up 7 bases; unmatched junction bases: 8. The CDR3 is made up of 15 amino acids. Germline CDR1 SGHDT, CDR2 YYEEEE. The CDR3 region is CASSLPGQGGSGYTF. The DNA for the CDR3 is TGTGCCAGCAGCTTGCCGGGACAGGGAGGTAGTGGCTACACCTTC.

This sequence joins TRBV2 and TRBJ2-7, with no clear D. CDR1 and CDR2 from the germline V gene are SNHLY and FYNNEI. Trimming removed 4 bases at V and 11 bases at J, with 9 bases between. The length of the CDR3 is 10 residues. In nucleotides, the CDR3 is TGTGCCAGCAGTGGAACGATGGAGTACTTC. Its protein is CASSGTMEYF.

This chain links TRBV6-5 with TRBJ2-3; D gene ambiguous. The CDR3 totals 11 residues. Trimming removed 5 bases from V and 4 bases from J, with 4 bases in between. Germline CDR1 is MNHEY and CDR2 is SVGAGI. The CDR3 coding sequence is TGTGCCAGCAGTCTCTCAGATACGCAGTATTTT. Amino acid sequence: CASSLSDTQYF.

The chain has TRBV11-2 and TRBJ2-7, with D maybe TRBD2 (6 bases). There are 14 residues in the CDR3. The V end lost 5 bases, the J end lost 4 bases, and 15 bases lay between the germline ends. Germline-derived CDR1 and CDR2 are SGHAT and FQNNGV. Here the CDR3 DNA reads TGTGCCAGCAGCCCTACCTTGGGGGGATACGAGCAGTACTTC. Its protein is CASSPTLGGYEQYF.